The 8 T cell receptor beta chains below come from one sample, sequenced in a study of T cell responses to AZD1222 COVID-19 vaccine. Sequenced by immunoSEQ multiplex PCR; TCRdb stores in-frame clones only, minus some. The sample contains some 97,000 clones, around nine tenths of which appear only once. The sample consisted of peripheral blood, taken on day 0 of AZD1222 vaccination. The receptors derive from an adult in good health.

The gene calls are TRBV6-6 and TRBJ2-2, with D perhaps matching TRBD2 (5 bases). V was shortened by 5 bases and J by 4 bases, with 8 bases between the two germline ends. Germline CDR1 reads MNHNY; CDR2 reads SVGAGI (reference sequence). There are 13 residues in the CDR3. CDR3 protein: CASSTGSTGELFF. CDR3 nucleotide sequence: TGTGCCAGCAGTACGGGGTCCACCGGGGAGCTGTTTTTT.

The rearrangement links TRBV7-8 to TRBJ1-1; D not certain. V was shortened by 2 bases and J by 6 bases, with 10 bases between the two germline ends. Germline assignment: CDR1 SGHVS and CDR2 FQNEAQ. This CDR3 comprises 13 residues. The CDR3 DNA sequence: TGTGCCAGCAGCTTACATCTTTTGGCTGAAGCTTTCTTT. Translation: CASSLHLLAEAFF.

This chain connects TRBV6-5 to TRBJ1-4, with TRBD1 matching over 7 bases. This CDR3 is 13 amino acids long. The trim removed 8 bases at V and 6 bases at J, leaving 6 bases unmatched. Germline V gene data show CDR1 as MNHEY and CDR2 as SVGAGI. The CDR3 DNA sequence: TGTGCCAGCGGCCGGGACAGAGATGAAAAACTGTTTTTT. Its translation is CASGRDRDEKLFF.

This clone is a singleton in its sample. The gene calls are TRBV18 and TRBJ2-7, with D possibly being TRBD1 (6 bases). Trimming shortened V by 6 bases and J by 3 bases, and 18 bases separated the two germline ends. The CDR3 length is 15 residues. Germline V gene lookup returns CDR1 KGHSH and CDR2 LQKENI. The CDR3 here is CASSLRQAPFYEQYF. CDR3 sequence (DNA): TGTGCCAGCTCCCTAAGACAGGCACCTTTCTACGAGCAGTACTTC.

This clone was detected only a few times. The rearrangement joins TRBV7-2 to TRBJ2-4; TRBD1 matches at 9 bases. The CDR3 totals 13 residues. The germline V gene encodes CDR1 SGHTA and CDR2 FQGNSA. V trimming: 6 bases; J trimming: 6 bases; junction bases outside the gene matches: 3. CDR3 amino acids: CASRDRGGNIQYF. The DNA of the CDR3 is TGTGCCAGCAGGGACAGGGGCGGAAACATTCAGTACTTC.

The rearrangement joins TRBV2 to TRBJ1-2; 8 positions agree with TRBD1. This CDR3 region has 12 residues. CDR1 is SNHLY and CDR2 is FYNNEI in the germline V gene. J gave up 7 bases and V 6 bases, and 4 bases lay outside the gene matches. The CDR3 region is CASRAGQGGYTF. CDR3 nucleotide sequence: TGTGCCAGCAGAGCAGGACAGGGTGGCTACACCTTC.

The rearrangement uses TRBV19 and TRBJ2-2, with D possibly called TRBD1 or TRBD2 (5 bases each). Germline V CDR1 and CDR2: LNHDA, SQIVND (reference sequence). The CDR3 loop spans 14 amino acids. V was cut by 7 bases and J by 5 bases, with 14 bases left in between. The CDR3: CASIGTRGTGELFF. CDR3 sequence (DNA): TGTGCCAGTATTGGGACCCGAGGGACCGGGGAGCTGTTTTTT.

The chain joins TRBV10-3 to TRBJ1-6; maybe TRBD1 (6 bases). This CDR3 has 14 residues. Germline CDR1 is ENHRY and CDR2 is SYGVKD. V was trimmed by 6 bases and J by 7 bases, leaving 13 bases between them. The CDR3 spells CAIRGRQANSPLHF. CDR3 nucleotides: TGTGCCATCAGGGGGAGACAGGCAAATTCACCCCTCCACTTT.